This T cell receptor (beta chain) stems from a study of T cell repertoires in cytomegalovirus infection. One entry per CDR3 protein, called by TCRdb with MiXCR from the reads. In the table there are approximately 630,000 distinct CDR3 sequences, about 24% of which are singletons. The CDR3 spans 14 residues. The V end was cut by 0 bases, the J end by 6 bases, with 9 bases between. The germline V gene encodes CDR1 LNHDA and CDR2 SQIVND (reference sequence). Remarks on this clonotype: Its antigen remains unknown.

Study-level points and caveats: HLA-C-restricted CMV-specific TCR beta clonotypes were dominant in the ex vivo response. Summed public TCR beta family frequency identified CMV carriers bearing the relevant HLA.

The receptor's source is a human donor in good health (CMV status not recorded). Some clones in this sample may be carry-over from other donors' samples. The specimen sequenced was CD8+ T cells from PBMCs. The chain recombines TRBV19 with TRBJ2-1; tentatively, D is TRBD2 (6 bases). Here the CDR3 DNA reads TGTGCCAGTAGTATAGAGGCGACTAGCAATGAGCAGTTCTTC. It yields the protein CASSIEATSNEQFF.